These T cell receptor beta chains were read from a single sample in a study of T-cell reconstitution after alpha-beta-depleted transplantation in children. TCRdb analysed the PCR reads with MiXCR anew, one entry per CDR3 protein. The sample lists hundreds of thousands of distinct CDR3 sequences; 16% were seen once. The sequenced sample was PBMCs from the stem cell graft donor, obtained from the stem cell graft. The source of these receptors is a human donor who donated a stem cell graft to a child with acute myeloid leukemia. CDR3s include the opening cysteine and the closing phenylalanine or tryptophan. The D gene is left open where the match is weak. Rows give clone size only sometimes, using once, few, many, or a class for an expanded clone.

d_call | clone_size | j_call | v_call | cdr3_aa | cdr3_nt
. | many | TRBJ2-3 | TRBV20-1 | CSASIPDTQYF | TGCAGTGCTAGCATCCCAGATACGCAGTATTTT
. | few | TRBJ2-3 | TRBV28 | CASKGDGTDTQYF | TGTGCCAGCAAAGGGGATGGCACAGATACGCAGTATTTT
. | many | TRBJ2-3 | TRBV12-3/TRBV12-4 | CASSARAKSSTDTQYF | TGTGCCAGCAGCGCCAGGGCGAAATCTAGCACAGATACGCAGTATTTT
TRBD1 | few | TRBJ1-1 | TRBV20-1 | CSASKQGKAFF | TGCAGTGCTAGTAAACAGGGGAAAGCTTTCTTT
. | many | TRBJ1-1 | TRBV12-3/TRBV12-4 | CASSFSGVDTEAFF | TGTGCCAGCAGTTTCTCAGGGGTAGACACTGAAGCTTTCTTT
. | . | TRBJ2-1 | TRBV5-1 | CASSLNPSRSSNEQFF | TGCGCCAGCAGCTTGAACCCTTCAAGATCCTCCAATGAGCAGTTCTTC
TRBD1 | many | TRBJ2-3 | TRBV20-1 | CSAPIKRQGTQYF | TGCAGTGCTCCAATCAAAAGACAGGGAACGCAGTATTTT
. | few | TRBJ1-1 | TRBV5-1 | CASSLSGEGTEAFF | TGCGCCAGCAGCTTGTCGGGGGAAGGGACTGAAGCTTTCTTT
. | . | TRBJ2-1 | TRBV5-1 | CASSLISGPYNEQFF | TGCGCCAGCAGCTTGATAAGTGGGCCCTACAATGAGCAGTTCTTC
. | many | TRBJ2-6 | TRBV6-4 | CASSVGFTGANVLTF | TGTGCCAGCAGTGTAGGGTTTACTGGGGCCAACGTCCTGACTTTC
TRBD2 | few | TRBJ2-1 | TRBV7-8 | CASSPPKSGGVNEQFF | TGTGCCAGCAGCCCCCCTAAGAGCGGGGGGGTCAATGAGCAGTTCTTC
. | many | TRBJ1-2 | TRBV10-3 | CAISEWGYGYTF | TGTGCCATCAGTGAGTGGGGCTATGGCTACACCTTC
. | few | TRBJ1-6 | TRBV11-2 | CASSLQGAKANSPLHF | TGTGCCAGCAGCCTACAAGGGGCGAAGGCTAATTCACCCCTCCACTTT
TRBD2 | many | TRBJ2-3 | TRBV29-1 | CSVPGLAGSGDTQYF | TGCAGCGTTCCCGGACTAGCGGGGTCGGGGGATACGCAGTATTTT
. | . | TRBJ1-4 | TRBV5-1 | CASSLVGQKNEKLFF | TGCGCCAGCAGCTTGGTTGGACAGAAGAATGAAAAACTGTTTTTT
. | many | TRBJ2-1 | TRBV12-3/TRBV12-4 | CASSLSGTGEQFF | TGTGCCAGCAGTTTATCTGGTACTGGTGAGCAGTTCTTC
. | few | TRBJ1-5 | TRBV20-1 | CSAQNIDKSQHF | TGCAGTGCTCAAAACATCGACAAGTCCCAGCATTTT
TRBD1 | few | TRBJ1-5 | TRBV27 | CASSPEYGTGYQPQHF | TGTGCCAGCAGTCCAGAGTATGGGACAGGGTATCAGCCCCAGCATTTT
. | few | TRBJ1-4 | TRBV12-3/TRBV12-4 | CASSLFGRGSGEKLFF | TGTGCCAGCAGTTTGTTTGGTCGTGGCTCAGGGGAAAAACTGTTTTTT
. | many | TRBJ2-2 | TRBV12-3/TRBV12-4 | CASSYMTGELFF | TGTGCCAGCAGCTACATGACCGGGGAGCTGTTTTTT
TRBD1 | few | TRBJ1-5 | TRBV7-9 | CASSSEIGQGRQPQHF | TGTGCCAGCAGCTCAGAAATTGGACAGGGCCGCCAGCCCCAGCATTTT
. | few | TRBJ1-1 | TRBV28 | CASSPPQNTEAFF | TGTGCCAGCAGTCCGCCGCAGAACACTGAAGCTTTCTTT
TRBD1 | few | TRBJ1-2 | TRBV7-2 | CASSNRDSRIRF | TGTGCCAGCAGCAACCGGGACAGCCGAATTCGCTTC
TRBD1 | many | TRBJ1-1 | TRBV6-5 | CASSTTGGASTEAFF | TGTGCCAGCAGTACAACAGGGGGCGCTTCCACTGAAGCTTTCTTT
. | . | TRBJ2-5 | TRBV15 | CATSRPTRGIRQETQYF | TGTGCCACCAGCAGACCAACCAGGGGTATTCGTCAAGAGACCCAGTACTTC
. | . | TRBJ2-7 | TRBV27 | CASSRTGFYEQYF | TGTGCCAGCAGTCGAACAGGGTTTTACGAGCAGTACTTC
. | many | TRBJ1-6 | TRBV20-1 | CSARAGSPLHF | TGCAGTGCTAGGGCTGGTTCACCCCTCCACTTT
. | . | TRBJ2-2 | TRBV20-1 | CSAARSGLNTGELFF | TGCAGTGCTGCCCGTAGTGGGCTGAACACCGGGGAGCTGTTTTTT
. | few | TRBJ1-2 | TRBV13 | CASSLETETYGYTF | TGTGCCAGCAGCTTAGAGACAGAGACCTATGGCTACACCTTC
TRBD1 | . | TRBJ2-1 | TRBV29-1 | CSVEAPTGDEQFF | TGCAGCGTTGAAGCCCCAACAGGGGATGAGCAGTTCTTC
. | many | TRBJ2-7 | TRBV4-3 | CASSQAAGQFYEQYF | TGCGCCAGCAGCCAAGCGGCGGGGCAGTTCTACGAGCAGTACTTC
TRBD2 | few | TRBJ2-1 | TRBV12-3/TRBV12-4 | CASSLAGAGGIDEQFF | TGTGCCAGCAGTTTAGCGGGGGCGGGGGGGATCGATGAGCAGTTCTTC
TRBD1 | . | TRBJ1-5 | TRBV7-2 | CASSSTGTGGRPQHF | TGTGCCAGCAGTAGTACCGGGACAGGGGGCCGGCCCCAGCATTTT
. | . | TRBJ2-6 | TRBV6-1 | CASNPTGVRSGANVLTF | TGTGCCAGCAATCCCACCGGGGTCCGCTCTGGGGCCAACGTCCTGACTTTC
. | . | TRBJ2-2 | TRBV20-1 | CSASFLGNTGELFF | TGCAGTGCTAGTTTCTTGGGGAACACCGGGGAGCTGTTTTTT
. | . | TRBJ2-3 | TRBV4-3 | CASSQDFDPTPFTDTQYF | TGCGCCAGCAGCCAAGATTTCGACCCCACCCCTTTCACAGATACGCAGTATTTT
. | . | TRBJ1-1 | TRBV30 | CAWSVQEGTEAFF | TGTGCCTGGAGTGTACAGGAAGGCACTGAAGCTTTCTTT
. | few | TRBJ2-7 | TRBV4-3 | CASSQDSGSGFYEQYF | TGCGCCAGCAGCCAAGATTCGGGGTCGGGCTTCTACGAGCAGTACTTC
. | few | TRBJ1-3 | TRBV12-5 | CASGPWLGEGTIYF | TGTGCTAGTGGTCCTTGGTTGGGAGAGGGAACCATATATTTT
TRBD1 | few | TRBJ2-3 | TRBV11-2 | CASSPAGTGGTDTQYF | TGTGCCAGCAGCCCTGCTGGGACAGGGGGAACCGATACGCAGTATTTT
. | . | TRBJ1-2 | TRBV7-3 | CASGPQEPYGYTF | TGTGCCAGCGGGCCACAGGAACCCTATGGCTACACCTTC
TRBD2 | few | TRBJ2-2 | TRBV5-1 | CASSHGTSGGDGELFF | TGCGCCAGCAGCCACGGGACTAGCGGAGGTGACGGGGAGCTGTTTTTT